The 6 T cell receptor beta chains reported below all come from one sample, sequenced in a study of regulatory T cells in long-lasting Graves disease. HTBI primers from iRepertoire and Arm-PCR of CDR3 regions yielded the TCR beta libraries. One entry per CDR3 protein, called by TCRdb with MiXCR from the multiplex PCR reads. The sample contains roughly 400,000 distinct CDR3 sequences, roughly 20% of which appear only once. Regarding time point: persistent/refractory GD, antithyroid drugs over 5 years with positive TRAb. From RNA extracted from PBMCs, the TCR library was made. The source was peripheral blood mononuclear cells (PBMCs), collected when the disease was refractory, from a patient treated with antithyroid drugs. These receptors all stem from a female donor with Graves disease.

This clonotype appeared many times. V is TRBV4-3 and J is TRBJ1-2; D gene unclear. The CDR3 sequence is 14 residues long. Per the germline V gene, CDR1 is LGHNA and CDR2 is YSLEER. V was pared by 4 bases and J by 2 bases, with 11 bases between. This CDR3 reads CASSPSAGNYGYTF. The CDR3 bases are TGCGCCAGCAGCCCCTCCGCGGGAAACTATGGCTACACCTTC.

Ten or more counts support this clonotype. The genes are TRBV27 and TRBJ1-1; a weak D match, TRBD1 (6 bases). The CDR3 runs 14 residues. V dropped 5 bases and J dropped 4 bases, with 14 bases sitting between them. Per the germline V gene, CDR1 is MNHEY and CDR2 is SMNVEV (reference sequence). Written as DNA, the CDR3 is TGTGCCAGCAGTGCCAGGGGTAAAGGCACTGAAGCTTTCTTT. Translated, it gives CASSARGKGTEAFF.

Remarks on this clonotype: With a much larger clone just one base away, this may be a read error. This rearrangement joins TRBV6-2 or TRBV6-3 to TRBJ2-5; 8 nucleotides line up with TRBD1. V shed 11 bases, J shed 4 bases, and the junction held 9 bases outside the gene matches. The CDR3 is 13 amino acids. Germline V gene lookup returns CDR1 MNHEY and CDR2 SVGEGT. CDR3 protein: CAGRDRYRETQYF. CDR3 sequence (DNA): TGTGCCGGACGGGACAGGTATCGAGAGACCCAGTACTTC.

The chain employs TRBV5-5 and TRBJ1-1; D gene uncertain. The CDR3 has 14 residues. V was trimmed by 0 bases and J by 0 bases, leaving 6 bases between them. Germline loops: CDR1 SGHKS, CDR2 YYEKEE (reference sequence). The CDR3 bases are TGTGCCAGCAGCTTGGAGGATTTGAACACTGAAGCTTTCTTT. Translated, it gives CASSLEDLNTEAFF.

As for this clonotype: This could be a read error, since a much larger clone is one nucleotide away. Without the conserved terminal phenylalanine or tryptophan, this CDR3 likely stems from a read error. This sequence joins TRBV11-2 and TRBJ1-4; D remains unclear. With 4 bases removed from V and 7 bases from J, the gap between germline ends came to 4 bases. This CDR3 spans 11 amino acids. Per the germline V gene, CDR1 is SGHAT and CDR2 is FQNNGV. CDR3 sequence reads: CASSSSEKLFL. CDR3 DNA: TGTGCCAGCAGCTCGTCTGAAAAACTGTTTCTT.

This clonotype was seen ten or more times. The gene calls are TRBV28 and TRBJ1-6; D is perhaps TRBD1 (6 bases). The CDR3 is 14 amino acids. Germline V gene lookup returns CDR1 MDHEN and CDR2 SYDVKM. Trimming removed 5 bases at V and 6 bases at J, with 11 bases between. The CDR3 region is CASSLQGGNSPLHF. CDR3 nucleotides: TGTGCCAGCAGTCTACAGGGCGGTAATTCACCCCTCCACTTT.